This T cell receptor (beta chain) comes out of a study of T cells in Graves' hyperthyroidism and ophthalmopathy. The sample holds many counts of this clonotype. Its antigen remains unknown. The V gene's germline CDR1 is MNHNS and CDR2 SASEGT. The length of the CDR3 is 14 residues. After removal of 8 bases from V and 3 bases from J, the junction contained 5 bases not matched to a gene. The study's findings and limits: Also found in blood were most expanded thyroid clonotypes above 0.001.

Regions amplified from RNA transcripts were the TCR beta CDR3 regions. HTBI primers were employed in a first-round RT-PCR of the TCR CDR3. TCRdb analysed the multiplex PCR reads with MiXCR anew, one entry per CDR3 protein. The sample comprises 300,000 to 450,000 distinct CDR3 sequences, roughly 14% of which are singletons, and roughly 26% rests with the top ten. This TCR came from a woman under 30 with Graves' hyperthyroidism that later progressed to Graves' ophthalmopathy. The chain recombines TRBV6-1 with TRBJ2-3; TRBD2 agrees at 10 bases. Sequencing was done on a sample of blood. DNA for the CDR3: TGTGCCAGCTTACCGGGACTAGCGACAGATACGCAGTATTTT. This encodes CASLPGLATDTQYF.